This T cell receptor beta chain was profiled in a study of human T cells and chemical hapten exposure (TCRdb year 2021). Regarding the study in general: For sensitization, 2% DPC in acetone was applied to a 2 cm by 2 cm area of upper inner arm skin. Patients additionally received weekly therapeutic DPC doses to the scalp throughout the approximately 25-week study period. Roughly 30 alopecia patients gave blood for TCR sequencing at one to four time points (pre-sensitization, 2, 6 and 24 weeks). Patient blood was sampled pre-sensitization (week 0) and at 2, 6 and about 24 weeks after DPC sensitization. This study followed changes in the peripheral blood TCR repertoire in vivo during primary and secondary sensitization of alopecia patients to the hapten diphenylcyclopropenone (DPC). Most of the patients in the cohort were female, and the cohort covered alopecia areata with under or over 50% scalp involvement, alopecia totalis and alopecia universalis. The libraries were sequenced as a pool, and the TCR yield per sample differed mostly because of small variations in library volumes within the pool. Patch tests used Finn chambers with 0.01% DPC on the upper back, scored after 6 days by International Contact Dermatitis Research Group standards.

The library was produced with RACE. The listed sequencing device is NextSeq 500. During library preparation, unique molecular identifiers were attached to individual cDNA molecules so that TCRs could be counted in a quantitative, reproducible way. Each blood RNA sample was used to sequence both TCR alpha and TCR beta chains. As for the original processing: The median number of TCRs per sample was around 96,000, ranging from roughly 23,224 to 690,600. V, J and CDR3 annotation of the TCR reads was carried out using the Decombinator software suite. For the PS versus PT1 abundance plots, all samples were subsampled to the same number of TCRs (28,000). TCRs were defined as expanded if absent before sensitization and observed at least eight times at the 2-week time point. The raw public reads went through TCRdb reprocessing: fastp at Q25, MiXCR clone calling, in-frame beta chains kept. For every CDR3 protein sequence, its rows merge into one entry that carries the most common genes and DNA. For this entry, the V and J calls and clone size follow TCRdb and not the study's own pipeline. The sample table shows 85,000 to 100,000 distinct CDR3 sequences, and around a quarter are seen once. The ten largest account for over 9% of the sample.

What this sample's time point label stands for: patch test 3, about 24 weeks after DPC sensitization. The treatment or condition label corresponds to: therapeutic diphenylcyclopropenone sensitization with weekly scalp DPC. Blood at each patch-test visit was drawn before the patch test was applied. Patients were considered eligible if aged 18 to 70, diagnosed with alopecia and deemed suitable for DPC therapy, and patients were excluded if pregnant. Total RNA was isolated from unfractionated whole blood collected in Tempus Blood RNA tubes. Regarding this clonotype: This clone's antigen is unknown. No base quality values were provided; no much bigger clone lies one nucleotide off.

Here V drops 8 bases and J drops 8 bases, and the junction holds 3 bases not matched to any gene. Measured from the cysteine to the phenylalanine, the CDR3 is 12 residues long. This entry keeps only the CDR3 DNA: 36 bases, framed from base 1. CDR1 MNHNS and CDR2 SASEGT are derived from the germline V gene. Summary of the overall study and its limitations: After repeated subsampling, the strength of the expansion versus patch-test correlation and the threshold at which it became significant changed. Patch test score correlated positively with the number of PT1 expanded TCRs, reaching significance at thresholds 8, 16 and 32 but not at 4. Because every patient had alopecia, a presumed autoimmune disease, the patients' immune response might differ from that of healthy individuals. Compared with pre-sensitization or healthy control sets, expanded TCRs formed significantly more large CDR3 similarity clusters, which is consistent with antigen-driven responses. The number of TCRs above 1 in 1000 frequency did not change with DPC sensitization; there was no evidence of global repertoire structure alterations.

Source: whole blood, taken in connection with sensitization to the hapten diphenylcyclopropenone (DPC). The chain joins TRBV6-1 to TRBJ2-1; TRBD2 matches 10 bases in the middle. The origin of this receptor is a man aged 35 to 55 with alopecia areata. Some clones in this sample may be carry-over from other donors' samples. The DNA reads as follows: TGTGCCAGCGTTGGACTAGCGGATGAGCAGTTCTTC. Its protein is CASVGLADEQFF.